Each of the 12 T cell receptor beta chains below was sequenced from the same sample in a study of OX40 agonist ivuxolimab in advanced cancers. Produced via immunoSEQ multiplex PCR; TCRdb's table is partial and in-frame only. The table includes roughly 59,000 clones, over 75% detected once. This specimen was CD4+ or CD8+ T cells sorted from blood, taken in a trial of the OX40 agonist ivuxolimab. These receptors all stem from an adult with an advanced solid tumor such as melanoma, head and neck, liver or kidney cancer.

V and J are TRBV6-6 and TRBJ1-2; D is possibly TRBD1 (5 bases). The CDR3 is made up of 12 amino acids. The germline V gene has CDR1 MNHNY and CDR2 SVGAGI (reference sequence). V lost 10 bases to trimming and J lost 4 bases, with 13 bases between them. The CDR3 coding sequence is TGTGCCACCAGGGTGGGGGGCTATGGCTACACCTTC. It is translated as CATRVGGYGYTF.

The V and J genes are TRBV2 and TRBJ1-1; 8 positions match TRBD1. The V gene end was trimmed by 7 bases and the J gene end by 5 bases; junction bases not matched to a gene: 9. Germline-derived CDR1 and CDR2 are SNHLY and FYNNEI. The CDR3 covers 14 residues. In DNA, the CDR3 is TGTGCCAGCAATCGGCAGGGGGCGCTGACTGAAGCTTTCTTT. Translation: CASNRQGALTEAFF.

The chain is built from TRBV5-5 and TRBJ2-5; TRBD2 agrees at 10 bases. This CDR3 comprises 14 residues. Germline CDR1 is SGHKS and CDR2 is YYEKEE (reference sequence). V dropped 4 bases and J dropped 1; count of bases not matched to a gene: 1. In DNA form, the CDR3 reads TGTGCCAGCAGCCGACTAGCGGGCCAAGAGACCCAGTACTTC. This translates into CASSRLAGQETQYF. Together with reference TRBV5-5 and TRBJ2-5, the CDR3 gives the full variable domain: DAGVTQSPTHLIKTRGQQVTLRCSPISGHKSVSWYQQVLGQGPQFIFQYYEKEERGRGNFPDRFSARQFPNYSSELNVNALLLGDSALYLCASSRLAGQETQYFGPGTRLLVL.

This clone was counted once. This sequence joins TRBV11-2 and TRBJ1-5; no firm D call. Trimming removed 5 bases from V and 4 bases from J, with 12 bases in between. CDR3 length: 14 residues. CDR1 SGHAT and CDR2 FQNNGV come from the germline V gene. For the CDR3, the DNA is TGTGCCAGCAGCCCCATCGGTTATAATCAGCCCCAGCATTTT. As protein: CASSPIGYNQPQHF.

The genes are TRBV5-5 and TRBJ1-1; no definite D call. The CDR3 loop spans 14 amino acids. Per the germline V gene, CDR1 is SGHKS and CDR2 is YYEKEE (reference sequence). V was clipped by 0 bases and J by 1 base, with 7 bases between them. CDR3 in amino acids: CASSLGQANTEAFF. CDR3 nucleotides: TGTGCCAGCAGCTTGGGGCAGGCGAACACTGAAGCTTTCTTT.

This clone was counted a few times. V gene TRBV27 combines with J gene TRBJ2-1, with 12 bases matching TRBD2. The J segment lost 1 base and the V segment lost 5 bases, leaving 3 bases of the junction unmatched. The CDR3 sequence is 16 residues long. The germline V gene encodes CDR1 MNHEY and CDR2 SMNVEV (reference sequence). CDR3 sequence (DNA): TGTGCCAGCAGTCGAACTAGCGGGAGGTCCTACAATGAGCAGTTCTTC. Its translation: CASSRTSGRSYNEQFF.

CDR3 coding DNA: TGTGCCAGCAGCTCCCCGGACAGGGGGCTTAATGAGCAGTTCTTC. Translating gives CASSSPDRGLNEQFF. J is TRBJ2-1 and V is TRBV7-3, with 11 bases matching TRBD1. This CDR3 is 15 amino acids long. V lost 4 bases, J lost 7 bases, and 6 bases stayed unmatched. Germline CDR1 reads SGHTA; CDR2 reads FQGTGA.

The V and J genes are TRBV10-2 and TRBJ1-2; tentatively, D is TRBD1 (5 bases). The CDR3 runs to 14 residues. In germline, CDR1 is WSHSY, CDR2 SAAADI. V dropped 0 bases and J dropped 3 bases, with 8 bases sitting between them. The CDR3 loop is CASSESSGDYGYTF. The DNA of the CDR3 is TGCGCCAGCAGTGAGTCATCGGGGGACTATGGCTACACCTTC.

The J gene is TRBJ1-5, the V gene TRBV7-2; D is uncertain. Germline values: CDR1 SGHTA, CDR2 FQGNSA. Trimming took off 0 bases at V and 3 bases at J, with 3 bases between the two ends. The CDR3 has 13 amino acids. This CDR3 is CASSLANNQPQHF. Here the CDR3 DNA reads TGTGCCAGCAGCTTAGCTAACAATCAGCCCCAGCATTTT.

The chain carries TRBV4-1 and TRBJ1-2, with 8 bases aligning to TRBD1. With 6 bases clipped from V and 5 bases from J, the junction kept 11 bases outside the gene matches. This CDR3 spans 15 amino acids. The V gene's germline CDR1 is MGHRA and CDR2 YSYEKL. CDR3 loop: CASRPAPGGEYGYTF. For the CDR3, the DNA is TGCGCCAGCAGACCCGCCCCAGGGGGCGAATATGGCTACACCTTC.

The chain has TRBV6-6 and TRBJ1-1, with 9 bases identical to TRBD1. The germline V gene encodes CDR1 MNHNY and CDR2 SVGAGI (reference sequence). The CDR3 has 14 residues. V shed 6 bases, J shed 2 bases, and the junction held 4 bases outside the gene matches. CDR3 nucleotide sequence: TGTGCCAGCAGCCGGGACAGGGCTAACACTGAAGCTTTCTTT. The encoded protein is CASSRDRANTEAFF.

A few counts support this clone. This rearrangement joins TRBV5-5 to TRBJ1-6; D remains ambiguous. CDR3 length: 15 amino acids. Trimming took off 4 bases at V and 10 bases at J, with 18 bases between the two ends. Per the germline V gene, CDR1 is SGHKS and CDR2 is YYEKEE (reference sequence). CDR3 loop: CASSPGRGLLSPLHF. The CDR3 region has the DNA TGTGCCAGCAGCCCAGGTAGAGGATTGTTGTCACCCCTCCACTTT.